This is a list of T cell receptor beta chains from one sample in a study of blood T cell repertoires in COVID-19. This table comes from immunoSEQ multiplex PCR, and its TCRdb copy is limited to in-frame clones, with some not included. The repertoire includes 53,000 or so clones, about 90% of them detected once, and 10% to 15% sits in the top ten. Sequencing was done on a sample of peripheral blood. The receptor set was obtained from a man of 80 years or more with acute or convalescent COVID-19. CDR3s include the opening cysteine and the closing phenylalanine or tryptophan. A D gene is named only where the DNA matches it firmly. Size tells how often a clone was seen (once, few, many) or the class of an expanded clone, and some rows leave it out.

clone_size	v_call	j_call	d_call	cdr3_nt	cdr3_aa
.	TRBV5-6	TRBJ1-2	.	TGTGCCAGCAGCTCCCCCCCCAGGGCTAACTATGGCTACACCTTC	CASSSPPRANYGYTF
.	TRBV18	TRBJ1-6	.	TGTGCCAGCCCCCAGTCTCGTGATCGTAATTCACCCCTCCACTTT	CASPQSRDRNSPLHF
.	TRBV6-5	TRBJ1-2	.	TGTGCCAGCAGCCAAGACAGATTTTATGGCTACACCTTC	CASSQDRFYGYTF
.	TRBV11-3	TRBJ1-5	.	TGTGCCAGCAGCTTAGACCCGGCCGAAGGGGGCAATCAGCCCCAGCATTTT	CASSLDPAEGGNQPQHF
few	TRBV19	TRBJ1-6	.	TGTGCCAGTAGTAAGAACAGGGACCTATCCCATTCACCCCTCCACTTT	CASSKNRDLSHSPLHF
once	TRBV5-1	TRBJ2-7	TRBD2	TGCGCCAGCAGCAGACTAGCGGGGGATGGGAACGAGCAGTACTTC	CASSRLAGDGNEQYF
.	TRBV6-5	TRBJ2-7	.	TGTGCCAGCAGTTACTCTTCCAGGGGTACCTACGAGCAGTACTTC	CASSYSSRGTYEQYF
.	TRBV2	TRBJ2-2	TRBD2	TGTGCCAGCAGGACGGGAGGGGCGAACACCGGGGAGCTGTTTTTT	CASRTGGANTGELFF
.	TRBV7-9	TRBJ1-4	.	TGTGCCAGCAGCCCCGGGGGGTCTAATGAAAAACTGTTTTTT	CASSPGGSNEKLFF
once	TRBV7-8	TRBJ2-1	.	TGTGCCAGCACCGGGGGAGATGAGCAGTTCTTC	CASTGGDEQFF
.	TRBV6-4	TRBJ2-5	.	TGTGCCAGCAGTGACCCCCAGGGCTCCGAGACCCAGTACTTC	CASSDPQGSETQYF
few	TRBV19	TRBJ2-5	.	TGTGCCAGTAGTACACGGGGGGCTCGCCAAGAGACCCAGTACTTC	CASSTRGARQETQYF
.	TRBV27	TRBJ2-5	TRBD2	TGTGCCAGCGGACTAGGATTTGGGGAGACCCAGTACTTC	CASGLGFGETQYF
.	TRBV6-5	TRBJ1-6	TRBD1	TGTGCCAGCAGTTACGGGGACAGGGGGAATTCACCCCTCCACTTT	CASSYGDRGNSPLHF
.	TRBV28	TRBJ1-5	.	TGTGCCAGCAGCCCCGAGTTTGGGCAGTTCAATCAGCCCCAGCATTTT	CASSPEFGQFNQPQHF
.	TRBV18	TRBJ1-1	.	TGTGCCAGCTCACGGGACATAGACACTGAAGCTTTCTTT	CASSRDIDTEAFF
once	TRBV19	TRBJ2-5	TRBD2	TGTGCCAGTAGTATGGGGGGGGAGACCCAGTACTTC	CASSMGGETQYF
once	TRBV5-1	TRBJ1-3	TRBD1	TGCGCCAGCAGCTTGGAGGGGGCTAGTGGAAACACCATATATTTT	CASSLEGASGNTIYF
.	TRBV6-5	TRBJ1-4	.	TGTGCCAGCCACAGGGCGTTTAATGAAAAACTGTTTTTT	CASHRAFNEKLFF
.	TRBV7-9	TRBJ2-7	TRBD1	TGTGCCAGCAGCTTAACCCTCGGACAGGGCGAGCAGTACTTC	CASSLTLGQGEQYF
.	TRBV4-1	TRBJ2-7	TRBD1	TGCGCCAGCAGCCAAGGCCGGGACAGTTGGGAAGAGCAGTACTTC	CASSQGRDSWEEQYF
.	TRBV10-3	TRBJ2-7	.	TGTGCCATCACCAAACGGGGATTTTCCTACGAGCAGTACTTC	CAITKRGFSYEQYF
.	TRBV12-3/TRBV12-4	TRBJ2-1	.	TGTGCCAGCAGCAAGACTTGGGAGCAGTTCTTC	CASSKTWEQFF
.	TRBV7-9	TRBJ1-4	.	TGTGCCAGCAGCTTAGTTATGGGGCGTTCGGGTGAAAAACTGTTTTTT	CASSLVMGRSGEKLFF
.	TRBV7-9	TRBJ1-4	TRBD1	TGTGCCAGCAGCTTAGGACAGGGGCCTCTCCATGAAAAACTGTTTTTT	CASSLGQGPLHEKLFF
.	TRBV11-2	TRBJ2-7	.	TGTGCCAGCAGCCCCCAGGGGATAGGGTACGAGCAGTACTTC	CASSPQGIGYEQYF